What follows is one T cell receptor (beta chain) and its context. The data were produced by immunoSEQ multiplex PCR, yet TCRdb's version contains in-frame clones alone and is incomplete. The sample has 200,000 to 300,000 clones, around 86% seen once; the top ten hold approximately 2.4%. This sample was taken from a study of blood T cell repertoires in COVID-19. Trimming cost V 2 bases and J 10 bases, with 21 bases left between them. This CDR3 region has 17 residues. Germline V gene lookup returns CDR1 MNHNS and CDR2 SASEGT. This chain joins TRBV6-1 and TRBJ1-6; D is perhaps TRBD1 (5 bases). The sequence was obtained from a woman aged 18-29 years who had recovered from COVID-19. The sample was PBMCs or T cells enriched from blood (not recorded which). The CDR3 DNA reads TGTGCCAGCAGTGAATACGGGGCTGGAGGGGTAACCTCACCCCTCCACTTT. It is translated as CASSEYGAGGVTSPLHF.